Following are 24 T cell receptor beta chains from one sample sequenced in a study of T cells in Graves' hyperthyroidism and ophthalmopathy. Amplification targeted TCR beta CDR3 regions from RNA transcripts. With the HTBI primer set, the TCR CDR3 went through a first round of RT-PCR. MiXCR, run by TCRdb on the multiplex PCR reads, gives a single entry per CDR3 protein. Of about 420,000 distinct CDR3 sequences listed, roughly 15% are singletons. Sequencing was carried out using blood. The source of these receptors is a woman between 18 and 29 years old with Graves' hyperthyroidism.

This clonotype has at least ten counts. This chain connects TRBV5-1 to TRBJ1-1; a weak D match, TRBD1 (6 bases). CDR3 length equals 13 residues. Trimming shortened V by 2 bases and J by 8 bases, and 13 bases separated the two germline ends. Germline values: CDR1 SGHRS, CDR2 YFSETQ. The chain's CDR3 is CASSLIQGGEAFF. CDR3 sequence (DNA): TGCGCCAGCAGCTTAATACAGGGCGGCGAAGCTTTCTTT. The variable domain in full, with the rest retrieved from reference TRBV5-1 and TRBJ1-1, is KAGVTQTPRYLIKTRGQQVTLSCSPISGHRSVSWYQQTPGQGLQFLFEYFSETQRNKGNFPGRFSGRQFSNSRSEMNVSTLELGDSALYLCASSLIQGGEAFFGQGTRLTVV.

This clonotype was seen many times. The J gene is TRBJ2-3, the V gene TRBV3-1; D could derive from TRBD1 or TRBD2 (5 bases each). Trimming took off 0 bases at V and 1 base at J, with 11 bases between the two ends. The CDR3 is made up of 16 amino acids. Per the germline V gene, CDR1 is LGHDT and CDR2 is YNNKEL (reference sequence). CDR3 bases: TGTGCCAGCAGCCAAGACCGGGACGGAGGCACAGATACGCAGTATTTT. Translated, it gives CASSQDRDGGTDTQYF.

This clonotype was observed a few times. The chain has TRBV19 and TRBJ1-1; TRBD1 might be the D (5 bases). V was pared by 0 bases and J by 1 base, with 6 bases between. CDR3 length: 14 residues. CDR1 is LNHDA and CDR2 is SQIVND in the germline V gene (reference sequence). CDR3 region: CASSIDTGNTEAFF. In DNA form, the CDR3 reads TGTGCCAGTAGTATAGACACAGGGAACACTGAAGCTTTCTTT.

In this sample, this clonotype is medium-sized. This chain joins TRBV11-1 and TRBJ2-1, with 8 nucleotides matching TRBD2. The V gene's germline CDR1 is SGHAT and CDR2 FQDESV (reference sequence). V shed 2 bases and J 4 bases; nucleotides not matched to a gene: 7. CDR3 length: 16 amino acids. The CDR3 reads CASSLKIAGPYNEQFF. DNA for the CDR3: TGTGCCAGCAGCTTAAAGATAGCGGGACCTTACAATGAGCAGTTCTTC. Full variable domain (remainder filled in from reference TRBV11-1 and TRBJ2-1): EAEVAQSPRYKITEKSQAVAFWCDPISGHATLYWYRQILGQGPELLVQFQDESVVDDSQLPKDRFSAERLKGVDSTLKIQPAELGDSAMYLCASSLKIAGPYNEQFFGPGTRLTVL.

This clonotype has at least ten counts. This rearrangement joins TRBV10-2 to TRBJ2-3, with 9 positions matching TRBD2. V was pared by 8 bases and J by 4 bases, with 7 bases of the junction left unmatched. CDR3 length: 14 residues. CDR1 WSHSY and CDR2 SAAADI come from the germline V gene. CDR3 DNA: TGCGCCAGCTCGGCTAGCGGGAAAGCAGATACGCAGTATTTT. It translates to CASSASGKADTQYF.

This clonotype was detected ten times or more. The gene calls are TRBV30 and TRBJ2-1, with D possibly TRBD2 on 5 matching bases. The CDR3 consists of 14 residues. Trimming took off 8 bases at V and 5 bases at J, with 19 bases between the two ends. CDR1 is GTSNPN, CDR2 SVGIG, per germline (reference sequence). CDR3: CALGVSGRDNEQFF. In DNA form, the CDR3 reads TGTGCCCTCGGGGTGAGCGGCCGGGACAATGAGCAGTTCTTC.

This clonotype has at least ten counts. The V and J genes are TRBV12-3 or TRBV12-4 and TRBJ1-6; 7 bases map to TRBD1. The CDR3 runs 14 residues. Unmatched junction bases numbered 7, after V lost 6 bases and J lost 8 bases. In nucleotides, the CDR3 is TGTGCCAGCAGCCGGGACAGAAATTATTCACCCCTCCACTTT. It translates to CASSRDRNYSPLHF.

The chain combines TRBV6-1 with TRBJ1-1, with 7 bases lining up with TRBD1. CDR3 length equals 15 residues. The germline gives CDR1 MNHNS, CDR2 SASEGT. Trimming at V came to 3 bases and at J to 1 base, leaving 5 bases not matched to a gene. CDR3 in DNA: TGTGCCAGCAGTGAGCCGGGACAGTCGAACACTGAAGCTTTCTTT. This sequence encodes CASSEPGQSNTEAFF.

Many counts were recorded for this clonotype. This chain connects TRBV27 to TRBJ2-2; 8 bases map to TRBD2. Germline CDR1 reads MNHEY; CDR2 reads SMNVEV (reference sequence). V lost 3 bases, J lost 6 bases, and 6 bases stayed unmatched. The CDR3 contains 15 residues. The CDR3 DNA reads TGTGCCAGCAGTTTCCTGGGACTAGGGGCCGGGGAGCTGTTTTTT. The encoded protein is CASSFLGLGAGELFF.

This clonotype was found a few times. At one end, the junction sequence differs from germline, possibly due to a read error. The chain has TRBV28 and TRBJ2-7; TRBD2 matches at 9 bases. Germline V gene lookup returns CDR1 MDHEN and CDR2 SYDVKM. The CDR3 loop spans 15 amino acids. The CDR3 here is CAIQRVVSGSYERYF. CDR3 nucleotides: TGTGCCATTCAGCGGGTGGTTAGCGGGAGTTACGAGCGGTACTTC.

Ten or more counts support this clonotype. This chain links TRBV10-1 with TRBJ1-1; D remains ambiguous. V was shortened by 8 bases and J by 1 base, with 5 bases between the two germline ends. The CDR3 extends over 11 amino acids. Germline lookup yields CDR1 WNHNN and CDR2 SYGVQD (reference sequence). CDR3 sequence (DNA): TGCGCCAGCCCGGCGAACACTGAAGCTTTCTTT. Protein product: CASPANTEAFF.

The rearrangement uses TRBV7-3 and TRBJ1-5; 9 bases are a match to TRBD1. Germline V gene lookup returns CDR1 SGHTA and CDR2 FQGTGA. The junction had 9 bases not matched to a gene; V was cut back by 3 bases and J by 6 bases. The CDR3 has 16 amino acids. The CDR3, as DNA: TGTGCCAGCAGCTTTCCCGGGACAGGGACTCTTCAGCCCCAGCATTTT. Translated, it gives CASSFPGTGTLQPQHF.

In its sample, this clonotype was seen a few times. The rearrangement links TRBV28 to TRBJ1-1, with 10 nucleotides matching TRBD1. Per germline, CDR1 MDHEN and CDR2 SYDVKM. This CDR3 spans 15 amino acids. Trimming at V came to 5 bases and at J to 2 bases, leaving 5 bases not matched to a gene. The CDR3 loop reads CASSETGGGNTEAFF. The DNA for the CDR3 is TGTGCCAGCAGTGAGACAGGGGGCGGAAACACTGAAGCTTTCTTT.

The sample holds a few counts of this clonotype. The CDR3 nucleotides are TGCAGCGTACAGGCCGAGACCCAGTACTTC. This translates into CSVQAETQYF. The J gene is TRBJ2-5, the V gene TRBV29-1; D perhaps matches TRBD1 (5 bases). Trimming left V 6 bases short and J 5 bases short, with 7 bases between. CDR1 and CDR2 from the germline V gene are SQVTM and ANQGSEA. CDR3 length: 10 residues.

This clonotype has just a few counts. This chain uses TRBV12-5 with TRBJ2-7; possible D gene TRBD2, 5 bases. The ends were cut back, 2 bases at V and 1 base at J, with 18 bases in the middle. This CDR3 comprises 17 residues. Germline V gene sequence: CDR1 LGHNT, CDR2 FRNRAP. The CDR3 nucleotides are TGTGCTAGTGGTTTGATACTAGATACCGAAACTTCCTACGAGCAGTACTTC. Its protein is CASGLILDTETSYEQYF.

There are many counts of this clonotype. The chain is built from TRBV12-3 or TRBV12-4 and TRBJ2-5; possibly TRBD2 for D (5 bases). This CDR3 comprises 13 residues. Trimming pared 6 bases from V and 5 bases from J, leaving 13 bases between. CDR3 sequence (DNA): TGTGCCAGCAGCCTAACTAGGTGGGAGACCCAGTACTTC. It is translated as CASSLTRWETQYF.

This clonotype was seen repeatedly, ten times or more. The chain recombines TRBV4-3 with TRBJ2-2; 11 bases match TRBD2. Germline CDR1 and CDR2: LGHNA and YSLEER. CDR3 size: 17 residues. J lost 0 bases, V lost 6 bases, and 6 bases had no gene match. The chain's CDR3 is CASSPYSGRANTGELFF. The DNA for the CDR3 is TGCGCCAGCAGTCCTTATAGCGGGAGGGCGAACACCGGGGAGCTGTTTTTT.

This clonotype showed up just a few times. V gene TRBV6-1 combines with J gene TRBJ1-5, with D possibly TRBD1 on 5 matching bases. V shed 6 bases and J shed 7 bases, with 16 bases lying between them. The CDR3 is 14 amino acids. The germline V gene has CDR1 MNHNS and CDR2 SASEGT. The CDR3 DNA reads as TGTGCCAGCAGCTCTTTACTCCAGGGACAGCCCCAGCATTTT. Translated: CASSSLLQGQPQHF.

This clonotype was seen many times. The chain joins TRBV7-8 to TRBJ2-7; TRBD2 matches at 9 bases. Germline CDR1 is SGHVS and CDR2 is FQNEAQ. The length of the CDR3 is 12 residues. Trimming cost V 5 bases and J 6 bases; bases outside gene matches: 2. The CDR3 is CASSVTSGEQYF. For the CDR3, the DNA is TGTGCCAGCAGCGTGACTAGCGGCGAGCAGTACTTC.

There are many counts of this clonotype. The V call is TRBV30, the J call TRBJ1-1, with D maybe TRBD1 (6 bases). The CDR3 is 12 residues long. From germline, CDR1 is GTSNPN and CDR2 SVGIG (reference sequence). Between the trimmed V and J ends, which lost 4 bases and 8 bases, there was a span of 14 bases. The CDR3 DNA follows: TGTGCCTGGATGGGGGGGCAGATCGAAGCTTTCTTT. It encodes CAWMGGQIEAFF.

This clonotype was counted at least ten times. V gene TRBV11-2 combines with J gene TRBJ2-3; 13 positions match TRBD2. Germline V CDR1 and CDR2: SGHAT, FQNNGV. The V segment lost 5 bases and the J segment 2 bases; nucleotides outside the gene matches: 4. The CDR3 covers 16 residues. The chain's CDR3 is CASSQGLAGLTDTQYF. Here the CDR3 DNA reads TGTGCCAGCAGCCAGGGACTAGCGGGGCTCACAGATACGCAGTATTTT. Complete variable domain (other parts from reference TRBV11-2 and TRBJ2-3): EAGVAQSPRYKIIEKRQSVAFWCNPISGHATLYWYQQILGQGPKLLIQFQNNGVVDDSQLPKDRFSAERLKGVDSTLKIQPAKLEDSAVYLCASSQGLAGLTDTQYFGPGTRLTVL.

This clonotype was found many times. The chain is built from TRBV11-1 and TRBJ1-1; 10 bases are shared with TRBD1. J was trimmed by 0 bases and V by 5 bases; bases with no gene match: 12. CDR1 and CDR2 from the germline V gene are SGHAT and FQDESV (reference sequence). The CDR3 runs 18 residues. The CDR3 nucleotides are TGTGCCAGCAGCCCCACCCGGGACAGGGGCCTCATGAACACTGAAGCTTTCTTT. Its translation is CASSPTRDRGLMNTEAFF. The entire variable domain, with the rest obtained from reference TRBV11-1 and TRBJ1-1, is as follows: EAEVAQSPRYKITEKSQAVAFWCDPISGHATLYWYRQILGQGPELLVQFQDESVVDDSQLPKDRFSAERLKGVDSTLKIQPAELGDSAMYLCASSPTRDRGLMNTEAFFGQGTRLTVV.

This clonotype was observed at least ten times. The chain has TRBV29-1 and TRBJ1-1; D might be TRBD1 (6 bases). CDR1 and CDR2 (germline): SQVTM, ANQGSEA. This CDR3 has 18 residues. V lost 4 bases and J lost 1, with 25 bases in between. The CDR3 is CSVVPFGQLLSGNTEAFF. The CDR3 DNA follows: TGCAGCGTTGTCCCATTCGGACAGCTACTATCAGGGAACACTGAAGCTTTCTTT. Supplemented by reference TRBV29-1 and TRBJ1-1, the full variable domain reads SAVISQKPSRDICQRGTSLTIQCQVDSQVTMMFWYRQQPGQSLTLIATANQGSEATYESGFVIDKFPISRPNLTFSTLTVSNMSPEDSSIYLCSVVPFGQLLSGNTEAFFGQGTRLTVV.

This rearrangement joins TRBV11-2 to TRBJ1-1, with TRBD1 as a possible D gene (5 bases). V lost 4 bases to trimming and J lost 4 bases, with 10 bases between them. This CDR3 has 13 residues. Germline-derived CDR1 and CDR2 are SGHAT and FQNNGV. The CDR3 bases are TGTGCCAGCAGCTCTTACCAGGGCACTGAAGCTTTCTTT. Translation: CASSSYQGTEAFF.